The 17 T cell receptor beta chains presented below share a single source sample, sequenced in a study of neurological immune-mediated disorders. TCRdb analysed the 5' RACE reads with MiXCR anew, one entry per CDR3 protein. This repertoire shows about 80,000 distinct CDR3 sequences, 5.5% to 6.5% found once; its top ten account for 7.9%. Time point: longitudinal time-point 2. The sequenced sample was PBMCs. The receptors derive from a woman aged 55 to 70 with multiple sclerosis.

The table lists this clonotype with many counts. The V and J genes are TRBV20-1 and TRBJ1-4; maybe TRBD1 (5 bases). CDR1 is DFQATT and CDR2 is SNEGSKA in the germline V gene (reference sequence). The CDR3 consists of 20 residues. Trimming took 4 bases from V and 5 from J, leaving 32 bases between them. The CDR3 here is CSAIGRRTGSFTTENEKLFF. The CDR3 nucleotides are TGCAGTGCTATCGGGAGGCGAACAGGTTCATTTACTACCGAGAATGAAAAACTGTTTTTT.

This clonotype has ten or more counts. V usage is TRBV18 and J usage is TRBJ2-5, with a weak D call TRBD1 (6 bases). CDR3 size: 13 residues. The V gene lost 4 bases and the J gene lost 4 bases, with 10 bases spanning the gap. Germline-derived CDR1 and CDR2 are KGHSH and LQKENI. DNA for the CDR3: TGTGCCAGCTCACAACAGGGTGGAGAGACCCAGTACTTC. Its translation: CASSQQGGETQYF.

This clonotype has ten or more counts. This rearrangement joins TRBV15 to TRBJ2-5; TRBD1 matches at 7 bases. Trimming took 5 bases from V and 5 from J; bases not matched to a gene: 11. Germline CDR1 LNHNV, CDR2 YYDKDF (reference sequence). The CDR3 is made up of 15 amino acids. CDR3 sequence (DNA): TGTGCCACCAGCGGGGGAAGGGGGCAGATCGAGACCCAGTACTTC. Translating it yields CATSGGRGQIETQYF.

A note on this clonotype: A much larger clone differs from this one at a single base, so this may be a read error. The J gene is TRBJ1-1, the V gene TRBV7-8; 7 bases align to TRBD1. This CDR3 contains 15 residues. Germline V gene sequence: CDR1 SGHVS, CDR2 FQNEAQ. CDR3 DNA sequence: TGTTCCAGCAGCCTACGGGAGGGGGCTAGCACTGAAGCTTTCTTT. It codes for CSSSLREGASTEAFF.

This chain uses TRBV5-5 with TRBJ2-1; TRBD1 agrees at 7 bases. The CDR3 sequence is 15 residues long. Germline lookup yields CDR1 SGHKS and CDR2 YYEKEE (reference sequence). V was clipped by 4 bases and J by 4 bases; unmatched bases: 8. The CDR3 sequence is CASSPTGASYNEQFF. The CDR3 DNA reads TGTGCCAGCAGCCCAACAGGGGCTTCTTACAATGAGCAGTTCTTC.

There are many counts of this clonotype. This chain joins TRBV28 and TRBJ1-6; D might be TRBD1 (5 bases). V was cut by 6 bases and J by 10 bases, with 19 bases left in between. Germline CDR1 and CDR2: MDHEN and SYDVKM. The CDR3 covers 15 residues. The CDR3, as DNA: TGTGCCAGCAGCCCCGCGACGGGGACGAGATCACCCCTCCACTTT. It codes for CASSPATGTRSPLHF.

The sample holds many counts of this clonotype. The V gene is TRBV5-1, the J gene TRBJ2-5, with 7 bases matching TRBD2. The junction had 4 bases not matched to a gene; V was cut back by 0 bases and J by 2 bases. Germline V gene data show CDR1 as SGHRS and CDR2 as YFSETQ. CDR3 length: 15 amino acids. CDR3 DNA sequence: TGCGCCAGCAGCTTGGGATCACTAGCGCAAGAGACCCAGTACTTC. Translation gives CASSLGSLAQETQYF.

This clonotype was seen at least ten times. The gene calls are TRBV5-1 and TRBJ2-7, with 7 bases aligning to TRBD1. This CDR3 is built from 13 residues. V trimming: 7 bases; J trimming: 2 bases; junction bases outside the gene matches: 6. Germline V gene sequence: CDR1 SGHRS, CDR2 YFSETQ. Here the CDR3 reads CASGQGETYEQYF. The CDR3 nucleotides read TGCGCCAGCGGCCAGGGGGAGACCTACGAGCAGTACTTC.

This clonotype showed up just a few times. This chain connects TRBV4-2 to TRBJ1-4; possibly TRBD1 for D (6 bases). Germline CDR1 and CDR2: LGHNA and YNFKEQ. V was pared by 3 bases and J by 0 bases, with 11 bases between. CDR3 length: 16 amino acids. The CDR3 DNA reads TGTGCCAGCAGCCAGGCAACAGGGACAACTAATGAAAAACTGTTTTTT. Protein: CASSQATGTTNEKLFF.

In its sample, this clonotype was seen many times. This chain uses TRBV20-1 with TRBJ1-2; 10 nucleotides match TRBD1. J was trimmed by 4 bases and V by 0 bases; bases with no gene match: 5. CDR3 length: 15 residues. CDR1 is DFQATT, CDR2 SNEGSKA, per germline (reference sequence). The CDR3: CSARDGDRGGYGYTF. The CDR3 bases are TGCAGTGCTAGAGATGGGGACAGGGGAGGCTATGGCTACACCTTC.

This clonotype was observed a handful of times. The V gene is TRBV12-3 or TRBV12-4, the J gene TRBJ2-1, with 7 bases aligning to TRBD2. After removal of 7 bases from V and 4 bases from J, the junction contained 13 bases not matched to a gene. The CDR3 contains 16 residues. Here the CDR3 DNA reads TGTGCCAGCAAGGTGGGGAGCGGGGCCCTATACAATGAGCAGTTCTTC. Translating gives CASKVGSGALYNEQFF.

This clonotype was counted ten times or more. This rearrangement joins TRBV5-8 to TRBJ1-1, with D perhaps TRBD1 (5 bases). This CDR3 region has 15 residues. Germline CDR1 reads SGHTS; CDR2 reads YDEGEE. Trimming removed 5 bases at V and 1 base at J, with 15 bases between. CDR3 in DNA: TGTGCCAGCAGGGGACCGGGACCCAGGAACACTGAAGCTTTCTTT. This translates into CASRGPGPRNTEAFF.

This clonotype has at least ten counts. V is TRBV9 and J is TRBJ2-4; D may be TRBD2 (6 bases). Trimming took off 0 bases at V and 6 bases at J, with 16 bases between the two ends. The CDR3 is 16 residues long. CDR1 is SGDLS and CDR2 is YYNGEE in the germline V gene. The CDR3 is CASSVDGRRGRNIQYF. Here the CDR3 DNA reads TGTGCCAGCAGCGTAGATGGAAGGAGGGGCCGAAACATTCAGTACTTC.

This clonotype showed up many times. The J gene is TRBJ2-7, the V gene TRBV6-5, with D possibly TRBD2 on 6 matching bases. The length of the CDR3 is 13 residues. CDR1 and CDR2 (germline): MNHEY, SVGAGI. V lost 6 bases to trimming and J lost 3 bases, with 12 bases between them. CDR3 loop: CASSRGRFYEQYF. In DNA, the CDR3 is TGTGCCAGCAGCCGGGGGAGGTTCTACGAGCAGTACTTC.

The table lists this clonotype with many counts. The chain recombines TRBV12-3 or TRBV12-4 with TRBJ1-1; D unresolved. V lost 5 bases and J lost 2, with 12 bases in between. The CDR3 runs to 14 residues. In nucleotides, the CDR3 is TGTGCCAGCAGTCCCGTTTCCTTTAACACTGAAGCTTTCTTT. The encoded protein is CASSPVSFNTEAFF.

The table lists this clonotype with many counts. CDR3: CSVARVSGNTIYF. The CDR3 nucleotides read TGCAGTGTTGCCCGGGTCTCTGGAAACACCATATATTTT. The V and J genes are TRBV20-1 and TRBJ1-3; no firm D call. Trimming pared 7 bases from V and 0 bases from J, leaving 10 bases between. Germline assignment: CDR1 DFQATT and CDR2 SNEGSKA (reference sequence). CDR3 size: 13 residues.

This clonotype was counted ten times or more. This chain uses TRBV5-1 with TRBJ1-2; 7 bases are shared with TRBD1. The length of the CDR3 is 14 residues. V lost 5 bases to trimming and J lost 3 bases; unmatched junction nucleotides: 7. Germline assignment: CDR1 SGHRS and CDR2 YFSETQ. DNA for the CDR3: TGCGCCAGCAGAAGATCCCAGGGGGACTATGGCTACACCTTC. Translating it yields CASRRSQGDYGYTF.